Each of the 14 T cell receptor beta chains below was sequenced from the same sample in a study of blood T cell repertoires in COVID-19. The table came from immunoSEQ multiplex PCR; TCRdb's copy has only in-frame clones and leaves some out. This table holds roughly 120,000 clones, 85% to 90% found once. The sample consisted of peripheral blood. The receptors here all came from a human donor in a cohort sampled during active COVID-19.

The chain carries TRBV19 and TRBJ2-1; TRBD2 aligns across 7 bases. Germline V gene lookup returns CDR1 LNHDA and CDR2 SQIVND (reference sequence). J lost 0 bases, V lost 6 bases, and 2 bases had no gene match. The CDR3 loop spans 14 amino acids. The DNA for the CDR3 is TGTGCCAGTAGGTCTAGCGGCTCCTACAATGAGCAGTTCTTC. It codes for CASRSSGSYNEQFF.

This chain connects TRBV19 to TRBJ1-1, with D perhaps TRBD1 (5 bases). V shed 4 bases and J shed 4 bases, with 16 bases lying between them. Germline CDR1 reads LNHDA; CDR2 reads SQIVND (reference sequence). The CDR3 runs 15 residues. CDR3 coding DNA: TGTGCCAGTAGTACCCTACGGGGGTATGGCACTGAAGCTTTCTTT. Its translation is CASSTLRGYGTEAFF.

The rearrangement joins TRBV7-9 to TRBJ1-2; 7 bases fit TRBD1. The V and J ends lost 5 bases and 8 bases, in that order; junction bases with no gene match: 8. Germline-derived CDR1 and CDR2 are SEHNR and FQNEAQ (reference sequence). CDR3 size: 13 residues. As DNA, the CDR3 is TGTGCCAGCAGCCCGCGGGACAGAGTAGGCTACACCTTC. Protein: CASSPRDRVGYTF. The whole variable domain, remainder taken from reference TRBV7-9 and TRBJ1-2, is DTGVSQNPRHKITKRGQNVTFRCDPISEHNRLYWYRQTLGQGPEFLTYFQNEAQLEKSRLLSDRFSAERPKGSFSTLEIQRTEQGDSAMYLCASSPRDRVGYTFGSGTRLTVV.

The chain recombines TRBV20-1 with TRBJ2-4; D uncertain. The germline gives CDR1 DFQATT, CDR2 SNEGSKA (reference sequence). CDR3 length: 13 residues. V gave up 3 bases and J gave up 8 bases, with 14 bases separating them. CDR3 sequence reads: CSASLVVSHIQYF. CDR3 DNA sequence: TGCAGTGCTAGTCTGGTAGTGTCTCACATTCAGTACTTC.

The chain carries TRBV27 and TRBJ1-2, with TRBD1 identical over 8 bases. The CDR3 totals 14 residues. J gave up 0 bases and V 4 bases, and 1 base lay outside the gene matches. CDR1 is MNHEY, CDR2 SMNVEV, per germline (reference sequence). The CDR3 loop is CASSWTGTNYGYTF. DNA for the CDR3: TGTGCCAGCAGTTGGACAGGGACTAACTATGGCTACACCTTC.

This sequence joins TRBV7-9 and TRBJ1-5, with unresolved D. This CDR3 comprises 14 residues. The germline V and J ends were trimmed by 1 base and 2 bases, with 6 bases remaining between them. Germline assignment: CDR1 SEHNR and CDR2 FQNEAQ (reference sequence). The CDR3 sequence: CASSLGAGNQPQHF. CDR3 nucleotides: TGTGCCAGCAGCTTAGGTGCGGGCAATCAGCCCCAGCATTTT.

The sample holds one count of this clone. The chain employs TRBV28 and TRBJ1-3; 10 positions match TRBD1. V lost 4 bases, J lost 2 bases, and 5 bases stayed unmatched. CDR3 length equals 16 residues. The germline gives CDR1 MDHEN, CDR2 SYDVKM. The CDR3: CASSWTGGSAGNTIYF. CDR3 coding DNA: TGTGCCAGCAGTTGGACAGGGGGTAGCGCTGGAAACACCATATATTTT. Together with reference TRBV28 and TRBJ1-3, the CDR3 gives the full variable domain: DVKVTQSSRYLVKRTGEKVFLECVQDMDHENMFWYRQDPGLGLRLIYFSYDVKMKEKGDIPEGYSVSREKKERFSLILESASTNQTSMYLCASSWTGGSAGNTIYFGEGSWLTVV.

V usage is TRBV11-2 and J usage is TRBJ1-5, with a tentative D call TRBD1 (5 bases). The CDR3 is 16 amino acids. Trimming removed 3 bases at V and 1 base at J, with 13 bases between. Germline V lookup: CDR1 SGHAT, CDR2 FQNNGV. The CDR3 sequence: CASSFGWGVSNQPQHF. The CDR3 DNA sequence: TGTGCCAGCAGCTTCGGCTGGGGCGTAAGCAATCAGCCCCAGCATTTT.

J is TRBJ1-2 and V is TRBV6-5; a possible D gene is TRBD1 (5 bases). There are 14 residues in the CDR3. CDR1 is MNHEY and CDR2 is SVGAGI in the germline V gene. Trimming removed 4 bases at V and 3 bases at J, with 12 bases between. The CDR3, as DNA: TGTGCCAGCAGTTTGGGTCGGGGGTACTATGGCTACACCTTC. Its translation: CASSLGRGYYGYTF.

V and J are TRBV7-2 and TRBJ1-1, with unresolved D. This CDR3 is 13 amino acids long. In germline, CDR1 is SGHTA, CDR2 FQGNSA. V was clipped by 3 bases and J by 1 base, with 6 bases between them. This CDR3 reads CASSFLRNTEAFF. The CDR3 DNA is TGTGCCAGCAGCTTTCTCAGGAACACTGAAGCTTTCTTT.

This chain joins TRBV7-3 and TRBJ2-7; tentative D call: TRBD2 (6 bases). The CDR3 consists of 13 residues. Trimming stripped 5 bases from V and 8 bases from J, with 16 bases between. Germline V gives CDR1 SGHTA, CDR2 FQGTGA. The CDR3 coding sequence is TGTGCCAGCAGCCTGTCAAGGGGAGGTCAGCAGTACTTC. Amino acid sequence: CASSLSRGGQQYF.

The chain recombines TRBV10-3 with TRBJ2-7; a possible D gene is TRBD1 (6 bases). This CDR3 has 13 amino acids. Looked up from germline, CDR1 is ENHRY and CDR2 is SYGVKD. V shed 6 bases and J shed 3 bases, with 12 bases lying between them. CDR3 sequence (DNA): TGTGCCATCAGGTCCCGACAGGACTACGAGCAGTACTTC. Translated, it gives CAIRSRQDYEQYF.

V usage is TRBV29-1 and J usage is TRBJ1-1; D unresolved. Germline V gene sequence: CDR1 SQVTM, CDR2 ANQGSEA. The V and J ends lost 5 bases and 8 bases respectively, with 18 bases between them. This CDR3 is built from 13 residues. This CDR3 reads CSVSPLHRTEAFF. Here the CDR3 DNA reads TGCAGCGTTTCCCCGTTACACCGAACCGAAGCTTTCTTT.

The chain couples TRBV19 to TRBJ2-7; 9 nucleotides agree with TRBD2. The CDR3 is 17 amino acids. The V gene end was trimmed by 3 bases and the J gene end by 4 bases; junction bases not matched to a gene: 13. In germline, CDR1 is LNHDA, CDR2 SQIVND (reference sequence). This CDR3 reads CASSILRSAGGPYEQYF. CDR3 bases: TGTGCCAGTAGTATCCTCCGTTCGGCGGGAGGGCCTTACGAGCAGTACTTC.